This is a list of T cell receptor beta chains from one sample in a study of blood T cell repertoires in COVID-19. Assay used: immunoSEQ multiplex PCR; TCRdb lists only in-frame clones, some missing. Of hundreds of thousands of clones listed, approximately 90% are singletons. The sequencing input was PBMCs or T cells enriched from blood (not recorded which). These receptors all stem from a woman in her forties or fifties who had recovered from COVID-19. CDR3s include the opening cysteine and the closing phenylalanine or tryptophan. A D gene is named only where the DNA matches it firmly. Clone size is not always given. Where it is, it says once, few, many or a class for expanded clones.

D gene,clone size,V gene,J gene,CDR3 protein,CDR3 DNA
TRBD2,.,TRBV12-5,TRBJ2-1,CASGLVRGGRTNSYNEQFF,TGTGCTAGTGGTTTGGTACGGGGCGGGAGGACCAACTCCTACAATGAGCAGTTCTTC
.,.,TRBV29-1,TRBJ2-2,CSVGTRLTGELFF,TGCAGCGTTGGAACAAGACTGACCGGGGAGCTGTTTTTT
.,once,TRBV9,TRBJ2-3,CASSVDGGTTFNTQYF,TGTGCCAGCAGCGTAGACGGGGGAACCACATTTAATACGCAGTATTTT
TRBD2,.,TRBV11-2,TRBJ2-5,CASSQIAGEPWETQYF,TGTGCCAGCAGCCAGATAGCGGGAGAGCCATGGGAGACCCAGTACTTC
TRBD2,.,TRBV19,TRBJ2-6,CASSRGLAGPGANVLTF,TGTGCCAGTAGTAGGGGACTAGCGGGACCTGGGGCCAACGTCCTGACTTTC
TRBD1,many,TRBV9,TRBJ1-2,CASSQSLRTGGYGYTF,TGTGCCAGCAGCCAATCCCTCCGGACAGGGGGATATGGCTACACCTTC
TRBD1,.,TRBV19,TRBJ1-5,CASSGTGVVQPQHF,TGTGCCAGTAGCGGGACAGGGGTGGTGCAGCCCCAGCATTTT
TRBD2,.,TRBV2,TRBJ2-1,CASSVRTSGSREQFF,TGTGCCAGCAGTGTTCGGACTAGCGGGAGTAGGGAGCAGTTCTTC
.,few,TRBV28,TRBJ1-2,CASSPTGRPNYGYTF,TGTGCCAGCAGTCCGACAGGTAGACCTAACTATGGCTACACCTTC
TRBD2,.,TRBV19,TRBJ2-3,CASRSLLAGPPSITDTQYF,TGTGCCAGTAGAAGTTTACTAGCGGGACCGCCTTCAATCACAGATACGCAGTATTTT
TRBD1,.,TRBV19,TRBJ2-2,CASSVRQGLGTGELFF,TGTGCCAGTAGTGTCCGACAGGGTCTTGGCACCGGGGAGCTGTTTTTT
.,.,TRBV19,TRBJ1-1,CASSGQNEAFF,TGTGCCAGTAGCGGACAGAATGAAGCTTTCTTT
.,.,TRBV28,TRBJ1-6,CATINRSSYNSPLHF,TGTGCCACCATAAACAGGAGCTCCTATAATTCACCCCTCCACTTT
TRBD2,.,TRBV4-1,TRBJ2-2,CASSQASGGAGELFF,TGCGCCAGCAGCCAAGCTAGCGGGGGGGCCGGGGAGCTGTTTTTT
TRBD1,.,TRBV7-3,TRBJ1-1,CASSLYRDSEAFF,TGTGCCAGCAGCCTCTACCGGGACAGTGAAGCTTTCTTT
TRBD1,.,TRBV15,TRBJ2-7,CATSKPGQGHEQYF,TGTGCCACCAGCAAGCCGGGACAGGGGCACGAGCAGTACTTC
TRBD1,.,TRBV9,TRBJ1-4,CASSMTGTGREKLFF,TGTGCCAGCAGCATGACCGGGACAGGGAGGGAAAAACTGTTTTTT
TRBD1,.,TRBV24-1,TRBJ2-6,CATSEQTGRANVLTF,TGTGCCACCAGTGAGCAGACAGGGCGGGCCAACGTCCTGACTTTC
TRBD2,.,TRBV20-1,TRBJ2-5,CSASPRTSGRTPTDQYF,TGCAGTGCTAGTCCCAGGACTAGCGGGAGGACCCCGACGGACCAGTACTTC
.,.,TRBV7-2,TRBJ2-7,CASSHHRVSLSYEQYF,TGTGCCAGCAGCCACCACCGGGTATCCCTCTCCTACGAGCAGTACTTC
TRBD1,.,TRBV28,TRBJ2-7,CASSMGQGSGYEQYF,TGTGCCAGCAGTATGGGACAGGGTTCGGGTTACGAGCAGTACTTC
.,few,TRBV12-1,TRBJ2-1,CASSRGTSGSSSYNEQFF,TGTGCCAGCAGCCGCGGGACTAGCGGGTCTAGCTCCTACAATGAGCAGTTCTTC
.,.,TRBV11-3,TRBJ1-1,CASSSQTDSNTEAFF,TGTGCCAGCAGCTCCCAGACAGATTCTAACACTGAAGCTTTCTTT
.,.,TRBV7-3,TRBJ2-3,CASSFGHASTDTQYF,TGTGCCAGCAGCTTTGGGCACGCCAGCACAGATACGCAGTATTTT
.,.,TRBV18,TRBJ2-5,CASSRARAAQETQYF,TGTGCCAGCTCTCGTGCGAGGGCGGCGCAAGAGACCCAGTACTTC
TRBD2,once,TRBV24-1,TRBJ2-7,CATTVGGAYEQYF,TGTGCCACCACCGTGGGGGGGGCCTACGAGCAGTACTTC
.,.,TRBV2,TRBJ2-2,CASRRAQNTGELFF,TGTGCCAGCAGGAGGGCCCAGAACACCGGGGAGCTGTTTTTT
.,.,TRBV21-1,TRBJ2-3,CASSKAKREVSDTQYF,TGTGCCAGCAGCAAAGCTAAGCGGGAAGTTTCAGATACGCAGTATTTT
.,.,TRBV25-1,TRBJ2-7,CASSEESVPLYEQYF,TGTGCCAGCAGTGAAGAATCGGTTCCGCTATACGAGCAGTACTTC
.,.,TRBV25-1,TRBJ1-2,CASSEEEIYGYTF,TGTGCCAGCAGTGAAGAGGAGATCTATGGCTACACCTTC
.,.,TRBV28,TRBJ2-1,CASRWRRGNEQFF,TGTGCCAGCAGGTGGCGGAGGGGCAATGAGCAGTTCTTC
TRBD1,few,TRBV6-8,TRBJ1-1,CASRRVPGQGPNTEAFF,TGTGCCAGCAGAAGAGTCCCGGGACAGGGCCCGAACACTGAAGCTTTCTTT
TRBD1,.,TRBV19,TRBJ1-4,CASSRTGLNEKLFF,TGTGCCAGTAGCAGGACAGGTCTTAATGAAAAACTGTTTTTT
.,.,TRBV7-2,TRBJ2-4,CASSPLRLKNIQYF,TGTGCCAGCAGCCCCCTCAGGCTGAAAAACATTCAGTACTTC
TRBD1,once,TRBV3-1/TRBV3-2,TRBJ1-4,CASSRRTGENEKLFF,TGTGCCAGCAGCCGACGGACAGGGGAAAATGAAAAACTGTTTTTT
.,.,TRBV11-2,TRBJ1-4,CASSLGRGTPYEKLFF,TGTGCCAGCAGCCTGGGTCGGGGGACGCCATATGAAAAACTGTTTTTT
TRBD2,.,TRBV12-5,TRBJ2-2,CASGESGRAGELFF,TGTGCTAGTGGTGAAAGCGGGAGGGCCGGGGAGCTGTTTTTT
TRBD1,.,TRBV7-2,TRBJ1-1,CASSVDRGRDEAFF,TGTGCCAGCAGCGTGGACAGGGGGAGGGATGAAGCTTTCTTT
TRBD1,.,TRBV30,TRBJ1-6,CAWSTGGFSVSPLHF,TGTGCCTGGTCCACAGGGGGCTTTTCGGTTTCACCCCTCCACTTT
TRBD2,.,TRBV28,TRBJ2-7,CASTPGTSGVLEQYF,TGTGCCAGCACCCCCGGGACTAGCGGGGTATTGGAGCAGTACTTC
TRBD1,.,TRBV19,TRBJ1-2,CASSIATGNYGYTF,TGTGCCAGTAGTATAGCGACAGGGAACTATGGCTACACCTTC
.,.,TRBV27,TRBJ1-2,CASSLYQAGGYTF,TGTGCCAGCAGTTTATATCAGGCAGGTGGCTACACCTTC
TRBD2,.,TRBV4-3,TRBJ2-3,CASSQDGGTSGPDTQYF,TGCGCCAGCAGCCAAGATGGGGGGACTAGCGGGCCAGATACGCAGTATTTT
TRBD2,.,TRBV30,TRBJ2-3,CAWRRLWREDTDTQYF,TGTGCCTGGCGTCGACTTTGGCGGGAGGACACAGATACGCAGTATTTT
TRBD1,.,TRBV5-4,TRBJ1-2,CASSLGVQGARDYGYTF,TGTGCCAGCAGCTTGGGCGTACAGGGGGCGCGGGACTATGGCTACACCTTC
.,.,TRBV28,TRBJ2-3,CASSFVRPRPDTQYF,TGTGCCAGCAGTTTTGTGCGGCCACGGCCCGATACGCAGTATTTT
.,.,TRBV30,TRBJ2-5,CAWSVYSQETQYF,TGTGCCTGGAGTGTATACAGCCAAGAGACCCAGTACTTC
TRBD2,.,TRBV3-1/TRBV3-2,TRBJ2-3,CASSGGLANTQYF,TGTGCCAGCAGCGGAGGACTAGCGAATACGCAGTATTTT